This T cell receptor beta chain stems from a study of CD8 T cells in ankylosing spondylitis. General study results and limits: Made up of fewer than ten highly homologous variants, a TCR beta motif appeared characteristic of ankylosing spondylitis blood.

Researchers built TCR beta libraries using quantitative 5'-RACE with molecular barcodes. TCRdb independently ran MiXCR on the 5' RACE reads; one entry per CDR3 protein. The table lists about 540,000 distinct CDR3 sequences, 12% of them singletons. Remarks on this clonotype: The antigen is undetermined.

Trimming cost V 7 bases and J 3 bases; bases outside gene matches: 3. Germline-derived CDR1 and CDR2 are SQVTM and ANQGSEA. This CDR3 comprises 12 residues. Sequenced input: blood, either unsorted or a sorted T cell fraction (not recorded which). The TCR comes from a male donor with ankylosing spondylitis. J is TRBJ2-5 and V is TRBV29-1; 9 bases agree with TRBD2. The CDR3: CSAGLAEETQYF. The CDR3 DNA sequence: TGCAGCGCGGGACTAGCAGAAGAGACCCAGTACTTC.